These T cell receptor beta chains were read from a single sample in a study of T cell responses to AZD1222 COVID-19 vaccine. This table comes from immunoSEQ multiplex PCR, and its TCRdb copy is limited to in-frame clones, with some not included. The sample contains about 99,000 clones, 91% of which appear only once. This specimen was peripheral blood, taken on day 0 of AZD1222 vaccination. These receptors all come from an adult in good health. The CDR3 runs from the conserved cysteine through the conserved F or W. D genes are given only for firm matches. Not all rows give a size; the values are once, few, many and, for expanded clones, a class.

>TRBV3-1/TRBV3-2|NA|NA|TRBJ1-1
CASSQDIQVYTEAFF
TGTGCCAGCAGCCAAGATATCCAGGTTTACACTGAAGCTTTCTTT
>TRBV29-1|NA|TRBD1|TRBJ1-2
CSVPGTGSGYTF
TGCAGCGTTCCCGGGACAGGGTCTGGCTACACCTTC
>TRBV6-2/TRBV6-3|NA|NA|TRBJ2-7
CASSWASGEQYF
TGTGCCAGCAGTTGGGCGAGCGGCGAGCAGTACTTC
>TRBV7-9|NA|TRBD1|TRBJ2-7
CASSFSDRAYYEQYF
TGTGCCAGCAGCTTTTCGGACAGGGCGTACTACGAGCAGTACTTC
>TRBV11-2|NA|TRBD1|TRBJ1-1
CASSPRTGKRPFLGDEAFF
TGTGCCAGCAGCCCACGGACAGGGAAGAGGCCTTTCCTAGGGGATGAAGCTTTCTTT
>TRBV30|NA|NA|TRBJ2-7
CAWSVPVLSYEQYF
TGTGCCTGGAGTGTCCCGGTGCTCTCCTACGAGCAGTACTTC
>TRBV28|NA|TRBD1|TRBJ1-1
CASSTGGRNTEAFF
TGTGCCAGCAGTACAGGGGGCAGGAACACTGAAGCTTTCTTT
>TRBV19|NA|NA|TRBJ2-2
CASRSERPRTGELFF
TGTGCCAGTAGATCGGAGCGCCCCAGGACCGGGGAGCTGTTTTTT
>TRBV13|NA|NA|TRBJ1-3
CASSLDVGNTIYF
TGTGCCAGCAGCCTGGACGTTGGAAACACCATATATTTT
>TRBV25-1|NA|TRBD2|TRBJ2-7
CASTKGTSEYF
TGTGCCAGCACTAAGGGGACTAGCGAGTACTTC
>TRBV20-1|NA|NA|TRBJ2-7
CSARALDVQYF
TGCAGTGCTAGAGCATTAGATGTGCAGTACTTC
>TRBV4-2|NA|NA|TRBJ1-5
CASSQRRGVGSNQPQHF
TGTGCCAGCAGCCAGAGGCGGGGAGTGGGAAGCAATCAGCCCCAGCATTTT
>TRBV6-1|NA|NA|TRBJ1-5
CASSEDMGNQPQHF
TGTGCCAGCAGTGAAGATATGGGAAATCAGCCCCAGCATTTT
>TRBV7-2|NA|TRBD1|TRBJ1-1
CASSPQGALPTEAFF
TGTGCCAGCAGCCCACAGGGGGCGCTCCCCACTGAAGCTTTCTTT
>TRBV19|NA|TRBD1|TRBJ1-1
CASSLGTGSTEAFF
TGTGCCAGTAGTCTCGGGACAGGGTCGACTGAAGCTTTCTTT
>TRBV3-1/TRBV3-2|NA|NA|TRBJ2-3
CASSGPRPTDTQYF
TGTGCCAGCAGTGGGCCCAGGCCCACAGATACGCAGTATTTT
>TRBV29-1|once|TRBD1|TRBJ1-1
CSVGQGGGTEAFF
TGCAGCGTGGGACAGGGGGGCGGCACTGAAGCTTTCTTT
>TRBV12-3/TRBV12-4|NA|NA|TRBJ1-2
CASTHRDYGYTF
TGTGCCAGCACTCATAGGGACTATGGCTACACCTTC
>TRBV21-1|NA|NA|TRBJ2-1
CASSEKKSASGTPTGGQFF
TGTGCCAGCAGCGAAAAGAAATCGGCTAGCGGGACCCCAACTGGTGGGCAGTTCTTC
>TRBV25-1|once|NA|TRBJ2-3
CASSEPGTGTDTQYF
TGTGCCAGCAGTGAGCCAGGTACGGGCACAGATACGCAGTATTTT
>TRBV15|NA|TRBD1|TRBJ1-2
CATSPQGGGTSGYTF
TGTGCCACCAGCCCTCAGGGGGGCGGAACTAGTGGCTACACCTTC
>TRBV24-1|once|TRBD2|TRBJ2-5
CATSGGTSGDATQYF
TGTGCCACCAGTGGGGGGACTAGCGGGGACGCCACCCAGTACTTC
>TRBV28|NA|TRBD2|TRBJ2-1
CASSLVRASGDNEQFF
TGTGCCAGCAGTTTAGTACGGGCTAGCGGTGACAATGAGCAGTTCTTC
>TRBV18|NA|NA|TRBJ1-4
CASSPDAVSLNEKLFF
TGTGCCAGCTCACCCGACGCAGTCTCTCTTAATGAAAAACTGTTTTTT
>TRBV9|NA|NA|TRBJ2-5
CASSVAPFRGVGETQYF
TGTGCCAGCAGCGTAGCCCCGTTCAGGGGTGTGGGGGAGACCCAGTACTTC
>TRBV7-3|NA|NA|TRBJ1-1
CASSQLQGNTEAFF
TGTGCCAGCAGCCAACTCCAGGGTAACACTGAAGCTTTCTTT
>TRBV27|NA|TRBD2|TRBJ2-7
CASKLAGGPDEQYF
TGTGCCAGCAAATTAGCGGGAGGGCCTGACGAGCAGTACTTC
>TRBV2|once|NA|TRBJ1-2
CASLGQGNYGYTF
TGTGCCAGCTTAGGCCAGGGGAATTATGGCTACACCTTC